The 18 T cell receptor beta chains in this list originate from one sample, sequenced in a study of OX40 agonist ivuxolimab in advanced cancers. Sequencing was performed with immunoSEQ multiplex PCR; in TCRdb, only in-frame clones are kept and a portion is missing. The sample records approximately 17,000 clones, roughly four fifths being singletons. The source was CD4+ or CD8+ T cells sorted from blood, collected in a trial of the OX40 agonist ivuxolimab. All receptors derive from an adult with an advanced solid tumor such as melanoma, head and neck, liver or kidney cancer.

The chain carries TRBV28 and TRBJ1-5; no clear D gene. The CDR3 spans 16 residues. The germline gives CDR1 MDHEN, CDR2 SYDVKM. Trimming pared 7 bases from V and 5 bases from J, leaving 21 bases between. Here the CDR3 DNA reads TGTGCCAGCACTAGGTCGACGGGCCGCCGGGATCAGCCCCAGCATTTT. It codes for CASTRSTGRRDQPQHF.

The chain links TRBV5-1 to TRBJ2-2; 7 nucleotides line up with TRBD2. V was clipped by 4 bases and J by 6 bases; unmatched bases: 9. Germline CDR1 reads SGHRS; CDR2 reads YFSETQ. The CDR3 covers 15 residues. DNA for the CDR3: TGCGCCAGCAGCGAAACTAGCGAGAGGTCCGGGGAGCTGTTTTTT. Amino acid sequence: CASSETSERSGELFF.

The rearrangement uses TRBV19 and TRBJ1-1; 8 bases agree with TRBD1. Unmatched junction bases numbered 4, after V lost 6 bases and J lost 1 base. This CDR3 has 14 residues. Per the germline V gene, CDR1 is LNHDA and CDR2 is SQIVND (reference sequence). DNA for the CDR3: TGTGCCAGTAGGCAGGGGGCAGCGAACACTGAAGCTTTCTTT. Protein: CASRQGAANTEAFF.

The CDR3 coding sequence is TGTGCCAGCAGTTTTATCGAAGGGCCAGATACGCAGTATTTT. Its translation: CASSFIEGPDTQYF. V gene TRBV6-6 combines with J gene TRBJ2-3; no reliable D call. CDR1 is MNHNY, CDR2 SVGAGI, per germline (reference sequence). With 4 bases removed from V and 4 bases from J, the gap between germline ends came to 12 bases. The CDR3 runs 14 residues.

V usage is TRBV27 and J usage is TRBJ2-4; D is perhaps TRBD2 (6 bases). Trimming stripped 3 bases from V and 0 bases from J, with 12 bases between. CDR1 and CDR2 (germline): MNHEY, SMNVEV (reference sequence). The CDR3 consists of 16 residues. The CDR3 here is CASSFGVAVAKNIQYF. CDR3 coding DNA: TGTGCCAGCAGTTTTGGTGTAGCGGTAGCCAAAAACATTCAGTACTTC.

The chain uses TRBV6-5 and TRBJ1-2, with 8 nucleotides matching TRBD1. The germline V gene encodes CDR1 MNHEY and CDR2 SVGAGI. V was pared by 6 bases and J by 6 bases, with 6 bases of the junction left unmatched. The CDR3 covers 13 residues. The CDR3 spells CASSQDRVDGYTF. CDR3 sequence (DNA): TGTGCCAGCAGCCAGGACAGGGTGGATGGCTACACCTTC.

This chain links TRBV7-8 with TRBJ2-1, with 8 bases that match TRBD2. CDR3 length: 17 amino acids. Germline V gene sequence: CDR1 SGHVS, CDR2 FQNEAQ. Germline trimming cut 3 bases from V and 9 bases from J; bases unmatched to any gene: 16. In DNA form, the CDR3 reads TGTGCCAGCAGCTTCTGGACTAGCCGCGGGAGGTTCAGTGAGCAGTTCTTC. This sequence encodes CASSFWTSRGRFSEQFF.

This rearrangement joins TRBV6-5 to TRBJ2-5; TRBD1 aligns across 7 bases. CDR1 MNHEY and CDR2 SVGAGI come from the germline V gene. V shed 7 bases, J shed 3 bases, and the junction held 2 bases outside the gene matches. The CDR3 is 12 amino acids. This CDR3 reads CASTDREETQYF. Here the CDR3 DNA reads TGTGCCAGCACCGACAGGGAAGAGACCCAGTACTTC.

Written as DNA, the CDR3 is TGTGCCAGCAGTGTTCAGGGATTGAAAAACACCGGGGAGCTGTTTTTT. This sequence encodes CASSVQGLKNTGELFF. The V and J genes are TRBV2 and TRBJ2-2, with a tentative D call TRBD1 (5 bases). V shed 4 bases and J shed 2 bases, with 14 bases lying between them. The CDR3 is made up of 16 amino acids. The germline V gene encodes CDR1 SNHLY and CDR2 FYNNEI. The full variable domain, its missing parts supplied by reference TRBV2 and TRBJ2-2, is EPEVTQTPSHQVTQMGQEVILRCVPISNHLYFYWYRQILGQKVEFLVSFYNNEISEKSEIFDDQFSVERPDGSNFTLKIRSTKLEDSAMYFCASSVQGLKNTGELFFGEGSRLTVL.

This chain connects TRBV6-6 to TRBJ2-5, with D tentatively TRBD2 (5 bases). V lost 4 bases, J lost 1 base, and 10 bases lay in between. The CDR3 extends over 14 amino acids. Germline V gene lookup returns CDR1 MNHNY and CDR2 SVGAGI (reference sequence). CDR3 protein: CASSFPGIQETQYF. In DNA form, the CDR3 reads TGTGCCAGCAGTTTCCCGGGAATCCAAGAGACCCAGTACTTC.

This chain links TRBV7-2 with TRBJ2-7; D gene unclear. There are 15 residues in the CDR3. V was clipped by 3 bases and J by 2 bases, with 14 bases between them. CDR1 SGHTA and CDR2 FQGNSA come from the germline V gene. In nucleotides, the CDR3 is TGTGCCAGCAGCTTCCCCCCCCCAAGGACCTACGAGCAGTACTTC. It specifies CASSFPPPRTYEQYF.

The chain uses TRBV2 and TRBJ1-5; no definite D call. V lost 2 bases and J 4 bases, leaving 12 bases between the germline ends. This CDR3 contains 15 residues. Per the germline V gene, CDR1 is SNHLY and CDR2 is FYNNEI. In nucleotides, the CDR3 is TGTGCCAGCAGTGAAAAAACAGCCTTAAATCAGCCCCAGCATTTT. Amino acids: CASSEKTALNQPQHF.

The chain is built from TRBV7-9 and TRBJ1-4; D uncertain. V gave up 4 bases and J gave up 5 bases, with 14 bases separating them. The CDR3 sequence is 15 residues long. Germline CDR1 reads SEHNR; CDR2 reads FQNEAQ (reference sequence). CDR3 protein: CASSSSSQGNEKLFF. The CDR3 DNA is TGTGCCAGCAGCTCCTCGTCTCAAGGGAATGAAAAACTGTTTTTT.

The CDR3 is CASSEGYVTLLGGYTF. CDR3 nucleotide sequence: TGTGCCAGCAGTGAAGGTTACGTGACCCTCCTTGGGGGCTACACCTTC. The V gene is TRBV6-1, the J gene TRBJ1-2, with D uncertain. Germline CDR1 is MNHNS and CDR2 is SASEGT. The CDR3 contains 16 residues. Trimming pared 1 base from V and 8 bases from J, leaving 20 bases between.

The rearrangement links TRBV29-1 to TRBJ2-2, with 7 nucleotides matching TRBD1. CDR3 length: 14 residues. The germline CDR1 and CDR2 sequences are SQVTM and ANQGSEA. V trimming: 6 bases; J trimming: 2 bases; junction bases outside the gene matches: 6. CDR3 DNA sequence: TGCAGCGTCTCACAGGGGACCAACACCGGGGAGCTGTTTTTT. This translates into CSVSQGTNTGELFF.

The chain joins TRBV7-8 to TRBJ2-3; D is possibly TRBD1 or TRBD2 (5 bases each). V was pared by 5 bases and J by 6 bases, with 12 bases between. Germline CDR1 is SGHVS and CDR2 is FQNEAQ. The length of the CDR3 is 13 residues. The CDR3 DNA sequence: TGTGCCAGCAGCCCCCCCAGGGAGGATACGCAGTATTTT. As protein: CASSPPREDTQYF.

This clone was detected a few times. The chain has TRBV4-1 and TRBJ2-4; 9 bases match TRBD2. From germline, CDR1 is MGHRA and CDR2 YSYEKL. With 1 base clipped from V and 6 bases from J, the junction kept 10 bases outside the gene matches. The CDR3 has 17 residues. The CDR3 spells CASSQANMGLAANIQYF. CDR3 DNA: TGCGCCAGCAGCCAAGCCAATATGGGACTAGCCGCAAACATTCAGTACTTC.

CDR3 in DNA: TGTGCCAGTAGTCCCATAAGACAGTCGAGGGCCAAAAACATTCAGTACTTC. Amino acids: CASSPIRQSRAKNIQYF. This chain joins TRBV19 and TRBJ2-4; weak D call: TRBD1 (5 bases). Per germline, CDR1 LNHDA and CDR2 SQIVND (reference sequence). V lost 5 bases to trimming and J lost 1 base, with 18 bases between them. The CDR3 contains 17 residues.